This TCR beta chain was captured in a study of breast tumors, draining lymph nodes, adjacent tissues. Axillary draining lymph nodes of breast cancer patients supplied the node samples. V was pared by 0 bases and J by 6 bases, with 15 bases between. Germline V CDR1 and CDR2: SGHRS, YFSETQ. The CDR3 sequence is 15 residues long. Study findings and constraints: That most tumor T cells come from lymph nodes remained unproven. Compared with basal-like, luminal-like tumors shared significantly more repertoire with nontumor tissue. Tumors had less TCR diversity than lymph nodes, more than nontumor tissue.

Using its own MiXCR run on the multiplex PCR reads, TCRdb lists one record per CDR3 protein. The sample has 200,000 or so distinct CDR3 sequences; approximately 33% are singletons. This clonotype showed up many times. The antigen is unknown. J is TRBJ1-2 and V is TRBV5-1, with D possibly being TRBD1 (5 bases). Sequenced sample: axillary lymph node tissue. This clonotype was sampled from a female donor with breast cancer. Some clones in this sample may be carry-over from other donors' samples. Here the CDR3 reads CASSLETDRSDGYTF. The CDR3, as DNA: TGCGCCAGCAGCTTGGAGACAGACCGATCGGATGGCTACACCTTC.